The 30 T cell receptor beta chains presented below share a single source sample, sequenced in a study of cytomegalovirus exposure and HLA in healthy donors. PCR amplification relied on 60 Vbeta primers (plus 13 Jbeta primers). Libraries were prepared by immunoSEQ multiplex PCR; TCRdb keeps only in-frame clonotypes and omits some of them. The table records about 120,000 clones, about 83% of them present only once. Sequenced: PBMCs. Receptor source: a female donor in good health and CMV-seronegative.

V is TRBV2 and J is TRBJ2-7; the D is unclear. CDR3 size: 16 residues. With 3 bases removed from V and 3 bases from J, the gap between germline ends came to 18 bases. Germline CDR1 reads SNHLY; CDR2 reads FYNNEI. The CDR3 DNA sequence: TGTGCCAGCAGTGATCAAGCTGCGTTTAACTTCTACGAGCAGTACTTC. As protein: CASSDQAAFNFYEQYF.

V gene TRBV29-1 combines with J gene TRBJ1-2; 10 nucleotides match TRBD1. Germline V gene sequence: CDR1 SQVTM, CDR2 ANQGSEA. This CDR3 comprises 11 residues. V dropped 7 bases and J dropped 8; count of bases not matched to a gene: 4. CDR3 DNA: TGCAGCGCGGGGACAGGGGAAGGCTACACCTTC. It codes for CSAGTGEGYTF.

The chain joins TRBV7-9 to TRBJ1-5; the D gene is possibly TRBD1 (6 bases). Per germline, CDR1 SEHNR and CDR2 FQNEAQ (reference sequence). This CDR3 region has 19 residues. Trimming pared 1 base from V and 0 bases from J, leaving 19 bases between. The CDR3: CASSLGRTDLLSSNQPQHF. CDR3 DNA sequence: TGTGCCAGCAGCTTAGGGCGGACAGATCTTCTGAGTAGCAATCAGCCCCAGCATTTT.

This CDR3 reads CSVAITGTDQPQHF. The CDR3 DNA reads as TGCAGCGTTGCAATCACCGGGACAGATCAGCCCCAGCATTTT. The V gene is TRBV29-1, the J gene TRBJ1-5, with 7 positions matching TRBD1. This CDR3 has 14 residues. The V gene's germline CDR1 is SQVTM and CDR2 ANQGSEA. Trimming removed 4 bases from V and 5 bases from J; junction bases left unmatched: 8. Combining the CDR3 with reference TRBV29-1 and TRBJ1-5 gives the whole variable domain SAVISQKPSRDICQRGTSLTIQCQVDSQVTMMFWYRQQPGQSLTLIATANQGSEATYESGFVIDKFPISRPNLTFSTLTVSNMSPEDSSIYLCSVAITGTDQPQHFGDGTRLSIL.

This chain links TRBV7-9 with TRBJ1-1, with D maybe TRBD1 (5 bases). CDR1 SEHNR and CDR2 FQNEAQ come from the germline V gene (reference sequence). The ends were cut back, 3 bases at V and 6 bases at J, with 11 bases in the middle. This CDR3 has 13 amino acids. The CDR3, as DNA: TGTGCCAGCAGCTTCGCAGGGCAACCTGAAGCTTTCTTT. Translating it yields CASSFAGQPEAFF.

This chain connects TRBV5-4 to TRBJ2-1; no firm D call. V lost 4 bases and J lost 2, with 13 bases in between. The CDR3 is 15 residues long. Germline values: CDR1 SGHNT, CDR2 YYREEE (reference sequence). The CDR3 coding sequence is TGTGCCAGCAGCCGTACAAGTCTGACCTACAATGAGCAGTTCTTC. Amino acids: CASSRTSLTYNEQFF.

The chain carries TRBV6-6 and TRBJ2-1, with 8 bases aligning to TRBD2. This CDR3 comprises 15 residues. Germline loops: CDR1 MNHNY, CDR2 SVGAGI (reference sequence). The V segment lost 5 bases and the J segment 9 bases; nucleotides outside the gene matches: 12. CDR3 protein: CASSPLGGGGSEQFF. The CDR3 bases are TGTGCCAGCAGTCCCCTCGGGGGGGGTGGATCTGAGCAGTTCTTC.

This clone has just one count. This chain links TRBV19 with TRBJ2-2; 7 nucleotides line up with TRBD1. V trimming: 6 bases; J trimming: 1 base; junction bases outside the gene matches: 5. This CDR3 spans 15 amino acids. Germline loops: CDR1 LNHDA, CDR2 SQIVND (reference sequence). The CDR3 DNA follows: TGTGCCAGTAGGGATGGACAGGTGAACACCGGGGAGCTGTTTTTT. Protein sequence: CASRDGQVNTGELFF.

The rearrangement uses TRBV7-9 and TRBJ1-6, with 8 bases fitting TRBD1. The germline V gene encodes CDR1 SEHNR and CDR2 FQNEAQ (reference sequence). CDR3 length equals 16 residues. J gave up 5 bases and V 3 bases, and 6 bases lay outside the gene matches. In nucleotides, the CDR3 is TGTGCCAGCAGCTTCTATAGGACAGGGAATAATTCACCCCTCCACTTT. This codes for CASSFYRTGNNSPLHF. The whole variable domain, filled in from reference TRBV7-9 and TRBJ1-6, reads DTGVSQNPRHKITKRGQNVTFRCDPISEHNRLYWYRQTLGQGPEFLTYFQNEAQLEKSRLLSDRFSAERPKGSFSTLEIQRTEQGDSAMYLCASSFYRTGNNSPLHFGNGTRLTVT.

A single count supports this clone. This chain joins TRBV15 and TRBJ2-5; D unclear. The CDR3 runs 11 residues. CDR1 LNHNV and CDR2 YYDKDF come from the germline V gene (reference sequence). Trimming removed 3 bases from V and 5 bases from J, with 4 bases in between. CDR3 coding DNA: TGTGCCACCAGCAGCTTGGAGACCCAGTACTTC. It yields the protein CATSSLETQYF.

The chain links TRBV6-1 to TRBJ2-3; D is perhaps TRBD1 (6 bases). The CDR3 is made up of 13 amino acids. CDR1 is MNHNS, CDR2 SASEGT, per germline. V was trimmed by 4 bases and J by 8 bases, leaving 13 bases between them. The CDR3 bases are TGTGCCAGCAGTGCCACAGGGTTGGTTACGCAGTATTTT. It yields the protein CASSATGLVTQYF.

The rearrangement joins TRBV5-8 to TRBJ2-1; TRBD2 agrees at 10 bases. Per germline, CDR1 SGHTS and CDR2 YDEGEE. Trimming cost V 6 bases and J 4 bases; bases outside gene matches: 7. The CDR3 extends over 15 amino acids. The CDR3, as DNA: TGTGCCAGCATCCAAGGACTAGCGGAGTACAATGAGCAGTTCTTC. Translating it yields CASIQGLAEYNEQFF.

The chain uses TRBV5-5 and TRBJ1-1; 10 positions match TRBD1. V lost 0 bases and J lost 4; bases outside the gene matches: 3. Germline CDR1 and CDR2: SGHKS and YYEKEE (reference sequence). There are 15 residues in the CDR3. In nucleotides, the CDR3 is TGTGCCAGCAGCTTGGGTGGACAGGGGGGCACTGAAGCTTTCTTT. As protein: CASSLGGQGGTEAFF.

The chain couples TRBV7-2 to TRBJ2-7; perhaps TRBD1 as D (5 bases). The CDR3 totals 14 residues. V lost 4 bases, J lost 2 bases, and 12 bases lay in between. The germline V gene has CDR1 SGHTA and CDR2 FQGNSA. The CDR3 sequence is CASSSMGQAYEQYF. The CDR3 nucleotides read TGTGCCAGCAGCTCCATGGGGCAGGCCTACGAGCAGTACTTC.

J is TRBJ2-2 and V is TRBV5-1; TRBD2 matches 7 bases. V shed 4 bases, J shed 4 bases, and the junction held 13 bases outside the gene matches. The germline V gene encodes CDR1 SGHRS and CDR2 YFSETQ. There are 17 residues in the CDR3. The CDR3 here is CASSPLAAGDGTGELFF. The CDR3 DNA follows: TGCGCCAGCAGCCCCCTAGCGGCCGGGGATGGCACCGGGGAGCTGTTTTTT.

The chain joins TRBV5-6 to TRBJ1-2, with D perhaps matching TRBD1 (5 bases). V shed 0 bases and J shed 8 bases, with 14 bases lying between them. This CDR3 region has 14 residues. Germline V CDR1 and CDR2: SGHDT, YYEEEE. The chain's CDR3 is CASSLGLGLGGYTF. For the CDR3, the DNA is TGTGCCAGCAGCTTGGGGCTGGGGCTAGGGGGCTACACCTTC.

V usage is TRBV18 and J usage is TRBJ2-5; 7 bases are a match to TRBD1. The last part of the DNA fits TRBJ2-7 better; the J call may be wrong. Germline values: CDR1 KGHSH, CDR2 LQKENI. This CDR3 region has 14 residues. CDR3 region: CASSPRQGSYEQYF. The CDR3 nucleotides read TGTGCCAGCTCACCTAGACAGGGTTCCTACGAGCAGTACTTC.

The V call is TRBV7-9, the J call TRBJ2-3; 8 nucleotides align to TRBD1. CDR1 SEHNR and CDR2 FQNEAQ come from the germline V gene (reference sequence). This CDR3 is built from 15 residues. J gave up 4 bases and V 5 bases, and 8 bases lay outside the gene matches. CDR3 in amino acids: CASSKTGVGADTQYF. In DNA, the CDR3 is TGTGCCAGCAGCAAGACAGGGGTTGGCGCAGATACGCAGTATTTT.

This sequence joins TRBV10-2 and TRBJ1-4; 7 nucleotides align to TRBD1. J lost 4 bases, V lost 8 bases, and 10 bases had no gene match. Germline V CDR1 and CDR2: WSHSY, SAAADI. This CDR3 is built from 15 residues. The CDR3 loop is CASQPQGEINEKLFF. The CDR3 coding sequence is TGCGCCAGCCAACCTCAGGGGGAGATTAATGAAAAACTGTTTTTT.

V and J are TRBV10-2 and TRBJ1-1, with D possibly TRBD1 on 5 matching bases. The germline CDR1 and CDR2 sequences are WSHSY and SAAADI. V was pared by 2 bases and J by 1 base, with 17 bases between. This CDR3 comprises 17 residues. This CDR3 is CASSEVRGNFGNTEAFF. The DNA of the CDR3 is TGCGCCAGCAGTGAGGTTAGGGGCAATTTCGGGAACACTGAAGCTTTCTTT.

The chain recombines TRBV6-1 with TRBJ2-7, with a weak D call TRBD1 (6 bases). V was shortened by 6 bases and J by 3 bases, with 15 bases between the two germline ends. Per germline, CDR1 MNHNS and CDR2 SASEGT. The CDR3 spans 14 residues. The CDR3 loop reads CASRAYGQYYEQYF. The CDR3 region has the DNA TGTGCCAGCAGGGCATATGGACAGTACTACGAGCAGTACTTC.

V is TRBV7-7 and J is TRBJ2-2; D may be TRBD2 (7 bases). Per the germline V gene, CDR1 is SSHAT and CDR2 is FNYEAQ (reference sequence). The CDR3 contains 15 residues. Trimming left V 3 bases short and J 6 bases short, with 14 bases between. The CDR3 DNA reads as TGTGCCAGCAGCTTCGAGGGGGGGCTGGCCGGGGAGCTGTTTTTT. Its protein product is CASSFEGGLAGELFF.

The V gene is TRBV6-6, the J gene TRBJ2-3; 8 bases line up with TRBD2. Trimming cost V 6 bases and J 0 bases; bases outside gene matches: 5. In germline, CDR1 is MNHNY, CDR2 SVGAGI (reference sequence). The CDR3 spans 15 residues. The chain's CDR3 is CASSSSGESTDTQYF. CDR3 in DNA: TGTGCCAGCAGCAGTAGCGGGGAAAGCACAGATACGCAGTATTTT.

This chain links TRBV7-6 with TRBJ1-1; weak D call: TRBD1 (6 bases). CDR1 is SGHVS and CDR2 is FNYEAQ in the germline V gene. The CDR3 runs 17 residues. Trimming shortened V by 5 bases and J by 1 base, and 20 bases separated the two germline ends. CDR3 DNA sequence: TGTGCCAGCAGCCGGGCCATCCGCGGACAGCAGAACACTGAAGCTTTCTTT. Translated: CASSRAIRGQQNTEAFF.

J is TRBJ1-2 and V is TRBV30, with D possibly matching TRBD1 (6 bases). In germline, CDR1 is GTSNPN, CDR2 SVGIG (reference sequence). With 4 bases removed from V and 3 bases from J, the gap between germline ends came to 18 bases. CDR3 length: 15 amino acids. The CDR3 DNA reads as TGTGCCTGGACCAATCAACAGGGTTCGGACTATGGCTACACCTTC. Amino acid sequence: CAWTNQQGSDYGYTF.

This rearrangement joins TRBV20-1 to TRBJ2-1, with TRBD2 matching over 8 bases. Trimming at V came to 3 bases and at J to 9 bases, leaving 1 base not matched to a gene. The CDR3 has 11 amino acids. CDR1 DFQATT and CDR2 SNEGSKA come from the germline V gene (reference sequence). The CDR3 region has the DNA TGCAGTGCTAGCGGGGGGGTTGAGCAGTTCTTC. This sequence encodes CSASGGVEQFF.

The gene calls are TRBV28 and TRBJ1-1; D is uncertain. Trimming cost V 4 bases and J 3 bases, with 9 bases left between them. Germline V gives CDR1 MDHEN, CDR2 SYDVKM. The CDR3 spans 13 residues. This chain's CDR3 is CASSSPRHTEAFF. In nucleotides, the CDR3 is TGTGCCAGCAGTTCCCCCAGGCACACTGAAGCTTTCTTT.

The CDR3 here is CAISESGGGNEKLFF. CDR3 nucleotides: TGTGCCATCAGTGAGTCCGGGGGAGGTAATGAAAAACTGTTTTTT. V and J are TRBV10-3 and TRBJ1-4; tentatively, D is TRBD1 (5 bases). V dropped 0 bases and J dropped 4 bases, with 9 bases sitting between them. Germline assignment: CDR1 ENHRY and CDR2 SYGVKD. This CDR3 is 15 amino acids long.

V is TRBV19 and J is TRBJ2-1; D is unclear. This CDR3 contains 12 residues. Germline V gene sequence: CDR1 LNHDA, CDR2 SQIVND (reference sequence). Trimming took off 8 bases at V and 3 bases at J, with 8 bases between the two ends. The chain's CDR3 is CASAPGYNEQFF. The CDR3 DNA reads TGTGCCAGTGCCCCAGGCTACAATGAGCAGTTCTTC.

This clone was seen a single time. The genes are TRBV9 and TRBJ1-2; D possibly corresponds to TRBD1 (6 bases). Trimming pared 4 bases from V and 4 bases from J, leaving 14 bases between. Per germline, CDR1 SGDLS and CDR2 YYNGEE. The CDR3 contains 14 residues. In DNA, the CDR3 is TGTGCCAGCAGCACCCGGACAGAGGGCTATGGCTACACCTTC. Translation gives CASSTRTEGYGYTF.